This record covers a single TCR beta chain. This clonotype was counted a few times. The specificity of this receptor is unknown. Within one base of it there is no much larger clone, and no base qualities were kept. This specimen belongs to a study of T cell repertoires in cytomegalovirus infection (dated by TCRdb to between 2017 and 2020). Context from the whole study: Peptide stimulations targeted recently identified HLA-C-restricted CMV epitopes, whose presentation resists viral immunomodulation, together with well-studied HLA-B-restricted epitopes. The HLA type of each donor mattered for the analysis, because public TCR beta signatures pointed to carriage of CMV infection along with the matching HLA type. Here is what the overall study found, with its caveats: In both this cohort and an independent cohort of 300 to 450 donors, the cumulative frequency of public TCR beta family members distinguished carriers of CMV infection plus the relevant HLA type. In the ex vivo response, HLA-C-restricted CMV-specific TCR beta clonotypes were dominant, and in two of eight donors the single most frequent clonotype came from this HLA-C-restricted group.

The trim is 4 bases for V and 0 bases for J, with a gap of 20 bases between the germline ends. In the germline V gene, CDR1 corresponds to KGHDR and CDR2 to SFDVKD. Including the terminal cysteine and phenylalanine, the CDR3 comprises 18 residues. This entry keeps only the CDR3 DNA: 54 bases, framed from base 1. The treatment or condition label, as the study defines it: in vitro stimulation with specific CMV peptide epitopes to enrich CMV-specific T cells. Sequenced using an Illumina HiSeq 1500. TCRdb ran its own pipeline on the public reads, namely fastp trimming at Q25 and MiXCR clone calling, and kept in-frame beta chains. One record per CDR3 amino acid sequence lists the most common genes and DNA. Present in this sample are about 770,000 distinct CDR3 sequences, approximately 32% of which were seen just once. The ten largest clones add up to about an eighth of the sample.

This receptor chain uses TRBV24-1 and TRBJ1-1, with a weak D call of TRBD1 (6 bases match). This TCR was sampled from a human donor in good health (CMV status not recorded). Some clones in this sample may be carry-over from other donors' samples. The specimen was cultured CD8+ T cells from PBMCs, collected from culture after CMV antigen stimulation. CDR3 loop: CATSDPGQTNVLNTEAFF. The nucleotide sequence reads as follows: TGTGCCACCAGTGACCCAGGACAGACCAACGTGCTGAACACTGAAGCTTTCTTT.